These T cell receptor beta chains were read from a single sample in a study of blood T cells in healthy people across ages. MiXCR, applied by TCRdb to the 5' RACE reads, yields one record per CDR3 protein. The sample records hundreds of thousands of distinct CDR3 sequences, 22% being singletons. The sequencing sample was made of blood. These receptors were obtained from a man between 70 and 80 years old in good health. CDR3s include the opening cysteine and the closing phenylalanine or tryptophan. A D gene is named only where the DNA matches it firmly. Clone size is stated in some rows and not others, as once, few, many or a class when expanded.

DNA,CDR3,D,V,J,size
TGTGCCAGCAGTGCGGGACAGGGGGCGACTAACTATGGCTACACCTTC,CASSAGQGATNYGYTF,TRBD1,TRBV9,TRBJ1-2,many
TGTGCCAGCAGCCAAGATTCTAGCGGGAGAGTCGTCCTCAGCTCCTACAATGAGCAGTTCTTC,CASSQDSSGRVVLSSYNEQFF,TRBD2,TRBV14,TRBJ2-1,few
TGTGCCAGCAGTTATGACAGGGTCACCCGGCAGTATTTT,CASSYDRVTRQYF,TRBD1,TRBV6-5,TRBJ2-3,few
TGCAGTGCTAGGGAGGGCAGGGGAAAAAACATTCAGTACTTC,CSAREGRGKNIQYF,-,TRBV20-1,TRBJ2-4,-
TGTGCCAGCAGCTCTACAGGGGCCGGAGAGACCCTGTACTTC,CASSSTGAGETLYF,TRBD1,TRBV7-2,TRBJ2-5,-
TGCGCCAGCAGCCAAGATCAGTTGGGGGCGCGCGAGCAGTACTTC,CASSQDQLGAREQYF,-,TRBV4-1,TRBJ2-7,few
TGTGCCAGCAGCCAAGATTTAGCAGGGACTGAAGCTTTCTTT,CASSQDLAGTEAFF,-,TRBV14,TRBJ1-1,-
TGCGCCAGCAGCTTGGCGATGGAGACCCAGTACTTC,CASSLAMETQYF,-,TRBV5-1,TRBJ2-5,few
TGTGCCAGCAGCTTAGTGTCGTCGGGTGAGCAGTTCTTC,CASSLVSSGEQFF,-,TRBV11-3,TRBJ2-1,-
TGTGCCAGCAGCCCACGGACGGGACCCTATGGCTACACCTTC,CASSPRTGPYGYTF,-,TRBV7-9,TRBJ1-2,few
TGTGCCAGCAGCCGGGGACCCTTGAACACTGAAGCTTTCTTT,CASSRGPLNTEAFF,-,TRBV16,TRBJ1-1,-
TGCAGTGCGAATAGAGGGGATGGCAATCAGCCCCAGCATTTT,CSANRGDGNQPQHF,-,TRBV20-1,TRBJ1-5,-
TGTGCCACCACGGACAGGGGTGATCAGCCCCAGCATTTT,CATTDRGDQPQHF,TRBD1,TRBV24-1,TRBJ1-5,few
TGTGCCATCATGGGAGGGAAAGACTATGGCTACACCTTC,CAIMGGKDYGYTF,-,TRBV10-3,TRBJ1-2,-
TGTGCCAGCAGCTACACCCCGGAGGGGAACTATGGCTACACCTTC,CASSYTPEGNYGYTF,-,TRBV7-9,TRBJ1-2,-
TGTGCCAGCAGTTTCGGTAGCGGGGGCCTTAATGAGCAGTTCTTC,CASSFGSGGLNEQFF,TRBD2,TRBV12-3/TRBV12-4,TRBJ2-1,many
TGTGCCAGCAAGCCTAGCACAGATACGCAGTATTTT,CASKPSTDTQYF,-,TRBV2,TRBJ2-3,-
TGTGCCAGCAGTTGGGGGGTAGCGGGAGAGACCCAGTACTTC,CASSWGVAGETQYF,TRBD2,TRBV7-9,TRBJ2-5,-
TGCGCCAGCAGCTTGGACCCAGGGTCCGACGAGCAGTACTTC,CASSLDPGSDEQYF,-,TRBV5-1,TRBJ2-7,few